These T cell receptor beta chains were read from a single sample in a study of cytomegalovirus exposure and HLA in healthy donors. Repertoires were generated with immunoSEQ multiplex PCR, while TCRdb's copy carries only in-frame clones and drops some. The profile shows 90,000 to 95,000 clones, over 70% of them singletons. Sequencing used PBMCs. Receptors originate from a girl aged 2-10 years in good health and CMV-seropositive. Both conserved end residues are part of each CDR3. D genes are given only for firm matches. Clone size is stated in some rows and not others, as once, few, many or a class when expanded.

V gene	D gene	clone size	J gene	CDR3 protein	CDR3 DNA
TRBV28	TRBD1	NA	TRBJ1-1	CASIQGATGLAFF	TGTGCCAGCATACAGGGGGCCACAGGGTTAGCTTTCTTT
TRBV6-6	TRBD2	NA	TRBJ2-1	CASSYIAGGYNEQFF	TGTGCCAGCAGTTACATAGCGGGGGGATACAATGAGCAGTTCTTC
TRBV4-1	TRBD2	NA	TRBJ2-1	CASSLSGRSPDEQFF	TGCGCCAGCAGCCTTAGCGGGAGGAGTCCCGATGAGCAGTTCTTC
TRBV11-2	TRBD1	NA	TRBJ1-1	CASSSTDRVPEAFF	TGTGCCAGCAGCTCAACAGACAGGGTCCCTGAAGCTTTCTTT
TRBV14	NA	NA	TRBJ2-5	CASSQDPWSDWEETQYF	TGTGCCAGCAGCCAAGATCCCTGGTCAGATTGGGAGGAGACCCAGTACTTC
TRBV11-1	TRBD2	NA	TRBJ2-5	CASSHPQALAGAETQYF	TGTGCCAGCAGCCACCCCCAAGCGCTAGCGGGAGCAGAGACCCAGTACTTC
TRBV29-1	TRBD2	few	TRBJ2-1	CSVDFRAGVIGSYNEQFF	TGCAGCGTTGATTTCAGAGCGGGAGTAATAGGCTCCTACAATGAGCAGTTCTTC
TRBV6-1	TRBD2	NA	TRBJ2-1	CASSTSGREQFF	TGTGCCAGTTCGACTAGCGGAAGAGAGCAGTTCTTC
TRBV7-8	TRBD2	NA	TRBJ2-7	CASSFRTSGSLSSYEQYF	TGTGCCAGCAGCTTTAGGACTAGCGGGAGTCTGAGCTCCTACGAGCAGTACTTC
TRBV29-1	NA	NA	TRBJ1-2	CSVEAQATNYGYTF	TGCAGCGTTGAGGCACAGGCGACTAACTATGGCTACACCTTC
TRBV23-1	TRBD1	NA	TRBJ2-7	CAREGQGEGEQYF	TGCGCCCGGGAAGGACAGGGTGAAGGCGAGCAGTACTTC